These T cell receptor beta chains were read from a single sample in a study of blood T cell repertoires in COVID-19. Here immunoSEQ multiplex PCR was the method, and the copy in TCRdb shows in-frame clones only, minus some. Found here are around 76,000 clones, about 89% of them singletons; the top ten hold around 0.58%. The material sequenced was peripheral blood. The receptors stem from a man aged 55 to 69 with acute or convalescent COVID-19. Each CDR3 is given with its conserved first and last residue. The D gene is left open where the match is weak.

d_gene	v_gene	j_gene	len	CDR3aa
TRBD2	TRBV6-6	TRBJ2-7	16	CASSYPGGGPTYEQYF
TRBD1	TRBV18	TRBJ1-2	14	CASSPATGDYGYTF
TRBD1	TRBV29-1	TRBJ1-1	12	CSVGTGAAEAFF
-	TRBV6-6	TRBJ1-1	14	CASSYSGRGPEAFF
-	TRBV6-1	TRBJ2-3	13	CASSDRGTDTQYF
TRBD2	TRBV2	TRBJ2-1	14	CASTSGRAWNEQFF
TRBD1	TRBV3-1/TRBV3-2	TRBJ1-5	13	CASRGQPNQPQHF
-	TRBV27	TRBJ1-1	16	CASSLIQGGSNTEAFF
TRBD1	TRBV5-1	TRBJ1-2	13	CASSPETGKGYTF
-	TRBV5-1	TRBJ2-7	12	CASSSDSYEQYF
TRBD2	TRBV10-3	TRBJ2-7	16	CAISEAASGGSYEQYF
-	TRBV12-5	TRBJ2-1	15	CASGFTGGGGDEQFF
TRBD1	TRBV10-1	TRBJ2-3	16	CASRGWDRGHEDTQYF
-	TRBV1	TRBJ2-1	11	CTSSQDRAGFF
-	TRBV9	TRBJ2-3	13	CASSVLSTDTQYF
TRBD2	TRBV4-2	TRBJ2-1	14	CASKALSGGNEQFF
-	TRBV14	TRBJ1-3	17	CASSQPGLLTTGNTIYF
TRBD1	TRBV27	TRBJ1-2	15	CASKPGQGLDYGYTF
-	TRBV30	TRBJ2-3	16	CAWSAKPQGITDTQYF
-	TRBV9	TRBJ1-3	13	CASVANSGNTIYF
-	TRBV6-7	TRBJ2-7	17	CASSYRRRQALSYEQYF
-	TRBV2	TRBJ2-2	13	CASNAGVTGELFF
TRBD1	TRBV10-2	TRBJ1-6	14	CASRGGTGNSPLHF
-	TRBV15	TRBJ1-2	16	CATSGPGGSQGYGYTF
-	TRBV24-1	TRBJ1-1	13	CAPLSSMNTEAFF
-	TRBV4-2	TRBJ2-7	15	CASSQTGRVSYEQYF
-	TRBV11-2	TRBJ1-1	14	CASSLGAGNTEAFF
TRBD1	TRBV2	TRBJ1-1	13	CASRDRVGTEAFF
TRBD1	TRBV6-2/TRBV6-3	TRBJ1-4	18	CASSYLKGQGAPGEKLFF
-	TRBV6-1	TRBJ1-2	16	CASSEGGSQGPYGYTF
-	TRBV28	TRBJ2-7	14	CASSHLSESYEQYF
TRBD1	TRBV4-2	TRBJ1-5	15	CASSQDGQGVQPQHF
-	TRBV7-9	TRBJ2-3	12	CASSRGTDTQYF
TRBD2	TRBV27	TRBJ2-5	14	CASSLAGVGETQYF
TRBD1	TRBV9	TRBJ1-1	14	CASSGGQANTEAFF
-	TRBV6-5	TRBJ1-5	15	CASAPTSYSNQPQHF
-	TRBV5-1	TRBJ1-2	13	CASSLAQGYGYTF
-	TRBV19	TRBJ2-2	15	CASSISGGDTGELFF
TRBD1	TRBV2	TRBJ1-5	14	CASREQGASQPQHF
-	TRBV7-9	TRBJ1-1	13	CASSPIRNTEAFF
-	TRBV5-6	TRBJ1-5	15	CASSLAPYSNQPQHF
TRBD1	TRBV15	TRBJ1-5	16	CATSPRTGTGNQPQHF
-	TRBV5-1	TRBJ1-1	15	CASSLNPQGNTEAFF
-	TRBV30	TRBJ1-2	12	CAWSGAPGGYTF
TRBD1	TRBV10-1	TRBJ1-1	17	CASSEFRQGGLVTEAFF
TRBD1	TRBV27	TRBJ2-5	15	CASSYRTGPAETQYF
-	TRBV9	TRBJ1-6	12	CASRGYNSPLHF